The 11 T cell receptor beta chains in this list originate from one sample, sequenced in a study of cytomegalovirus exposure and HLA in healthy donors. Primers: 60 Vbeta forward and 13 Jbeta reverse. Assay: immunoSEQ multiplex PCR; the TCRdb copy retains only in-frame clones and omits some. The top ten hold more than 3% of the sample, which has under 200,000 clones, more than 65% seen once. The sequencing sample was made of PBMCs. These receptors came from a man in his forties in good health and CMV-seropositive.

This chain links TRBV5-1 with TRBJ2-3; TRBD1 matches at 10 bases. Germline loops: CDR1 SGHRS, CDR2 YFSETQ. The CDR3 consists of 14 residues. After removal of 4 bases from V and 5 bases from J, the junction contained 4 bases not matched to a gene. The CDR3 nucleotides are TGCGCCAGCAGCCCCTGGACAGGGGGAGATACGCAGTATTTT. This sequence encodes CASSPWTGGDTQYF.

This chain joins TRBV7-8 and TRBJ1-2; D not resolved. Trimming took off 1 base at V and 5 bases at J, with 11 bases between the two ends. Germline loops: CDR1 SGHVS, CDR2 FQNEAQ. The CDR3 length is 14 residues. CDR3 residues: CASSLDQRGYGYTF. The CDR3 DNA sequence: TGTGCCAGCAGCTTAGATCAGCGTGGGTATGGCTACACCTTC.

Here the CDR3 reads CASSQAGQGGYTF. The DNA for the CDR3 is TGCGCCAGCAGCCAAGCTGGACAGGGCGGCTACACCTTC. This rearrangement joins TRBV4-3 to TRBJ1-2; 8 bases are shared with TRBD1. CDR3 size: 13 residues. Trimming at V came to 1 base and at J to 8 bases, leaving 3 bases not matched to a gene. CDR1 and CDR2 (germline): LGHNA, YSLEER.

The chain is built from TRBV7-2 and TRBJ1-1; no reliable D call. This CDR3 contains 15 residues. Germline V lookup: CDR1 SGHTA, CDR2 FQGNSA. V dropped 6 bases and J dropped 10 bases, with 24 bases sitting between them. The CDR3 nucleotides are TGTGCCAGCAGTCGTGGAGGGAGACCCGGGTCGGGAGCTTTCTTT. Encoded protein: CASSRGGRPGSGAFF.

The J gene is TRBJ1-4, the V gene TRBV11-2; the match to TRBD1 covers 9 bases. The length of the CDR3 is 15 residues. V was pared by 1 base and J by 6 bases, with 3 bases of the junction left unmatched. From germline, CDR1 is SGHAT and CDR2 FQNNGV. The CDR3 DNA follows: TGTGCCAGCAGCTTAGGGGACAGGGACCATGAAAAACTGTTTTTT. Translated, it gives CASSLGDRDHEKLFF. Filled out from reference TRBV11-2 and TRBJ1-4, the complete variable domain reads EAGVAQSPRYKIIEKRQSVAFWCNPISGHATLYWYQQILGQGPKLLIQFQNNGVVDDSQLPKDRFSAERLKGVDSTLKIQPAKLEDSAVYLCASSLGDRDHEKLFFGSGTQLSVL.

This chain uses TRBV4-1 with TRBJ2-2, with 9 bases matching TRBD1. This CDR3 contains 19 residues. The junction had 15 bases not matched to a gene; V was cut back by 0 bases and J by 7 bases. CDR1 MGHRA and CDR2 YSYEKL come from the germline V gene. The CDR3 DNA reads TGCGCCAGCAGCCAAGATCCCCACGCGACAGGGGGATTTGGCGGGGAGCTGTTTTTT. Amino acid sequence: CASSQDPHATGGFGGELFF.

V gene TRBV9 combines with J gene TRBJ1-6; D remains unclear. The CDR3 is 15 amino acids. The ends were cut back, 0 bases at V and 8 bases at J, with 12 bases in the middle. Looked up from germline, CDR1 is SGDLS and CDR2 is YYNGEE. This CDR3 is CASSVGPGRDSPLHF. The CDR3 bases are TGTGCCAGCAGCGTAGGCCCGGGAAGGGATTCACCCCTCCACTTT.

This clone was found once. The CDR3 DNA reads TGTGCCAGCAGCACGAGGCAGGGGGACAATCAGCCCCAGCATTTT. Encoded protein: CASSTRQGDNQPQHF. The chain uses TRBV5-8 and TRBJ1-5, with 7 bases fitting TRBD1. J was trimmed by 3 bases and V by 4 bases; bases with no gene match: 7. There are 15 residues in the CDR3. The germline V gene encodes CDR1 SGHTS and CDR2 YDEGEE.

This sequence joins TRBV7-8 and TRBJ2-7, with D possibly matching TRBD2 (6 bases). This CDR3 has 15 residues. The V end was cut by 3 bases, the J end by 0 bases, with 12 bases between. The V gene's germline CDR1 is SGHVS and CDR2 FQNEAQ. This CDR3 is CASSLRGFFSYEQYF. CDR3 nucleotides: TGTGCCAGCAGCTTGCGGGGCTTTTTCTCCTACGAGCAGTACTTC.

The count of this clone is one. A read error may account for a junction end that differs from germline. This chain links TRBV7-9 with TRBJ1-5; 8 bases agree with TRBD1. The CDR3 runs to 14 residues. CDR1 SEHNR and CDR2 FQNEAQ come from the germline V gene (reference sequence). The CDR3, as DNA: TGTGCCAGAAGCTTGCCAGGGGGCGATCAGCCCCAGCATTTT. This sequence encodes CARSLPGGDQPQHF.

The chain employs TRBV7-2 and TRBJ2-7, with 9 bases aligning to TRBD1. This CDR3 spans 13 amino acids. V trimming: 1 base; J trimming: 5 bases; junction bases outside the gene matches: 0. Germline V gene sequence: CDR1 SGHTA, CDR2 FQGNSA. The CDR3 sequence: CASSLGTGDEQYF. CDR3 nucleotide sequence: TGTGCCAGCAGCTTAGGGACAGGGGACGAGCAGTACTTC.